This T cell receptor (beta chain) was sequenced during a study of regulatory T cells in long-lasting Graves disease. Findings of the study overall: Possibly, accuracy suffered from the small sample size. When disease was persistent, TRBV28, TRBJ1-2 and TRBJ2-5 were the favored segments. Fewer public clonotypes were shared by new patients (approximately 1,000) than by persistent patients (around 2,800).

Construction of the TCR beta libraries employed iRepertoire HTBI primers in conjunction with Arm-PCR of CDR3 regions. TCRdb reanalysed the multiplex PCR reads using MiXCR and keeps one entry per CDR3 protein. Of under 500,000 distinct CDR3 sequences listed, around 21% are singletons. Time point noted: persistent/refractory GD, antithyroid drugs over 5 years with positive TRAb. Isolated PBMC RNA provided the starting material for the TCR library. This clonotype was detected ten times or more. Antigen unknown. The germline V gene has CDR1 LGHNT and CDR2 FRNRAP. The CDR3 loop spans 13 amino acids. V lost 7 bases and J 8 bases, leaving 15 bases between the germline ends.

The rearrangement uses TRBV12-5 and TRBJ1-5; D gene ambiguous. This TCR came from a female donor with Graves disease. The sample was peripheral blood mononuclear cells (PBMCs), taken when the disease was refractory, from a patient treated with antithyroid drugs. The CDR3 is CASAHGVQEPQHF. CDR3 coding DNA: TGTGCTAGTGCCCATGGGGTTCAAGAGCCCCAGCATTTT.